Each of the 22 T cell receptor beta chains below was sequenced from the same sample in a study of radiation and T cells in renal cell carcinoma (dated by TCRdb to 2018 to 2020). Receptors were amplified or captured by the immunoSEQ multiplex PCR assay. TCRdb re-hosts the immuneACCESS table, in-frame sequences only. Its copies lack some clones; in the studies checked, an unresolved V gene accounts for under half of them, and the cause for the rest is not known. The sample table contains around 15,000 clones; only one count was recorded for approximately 50% of them. The top ten clonotypes cover roughly 13% of the sample. The time point label of this sample denotes: tumor resected at nephrectomy. Read against the paper, the sample's treatment or condition label means: treatment-naive control, cytoreductive nephrectomy. The material was tumor tissue, obtained from a patient whose treatment was nephrectomy without radiotherapy. The receptors stem from a man aged 45-60 years with renal cell carcinoma.

This chain uses TRBV7-2 with TRBJ2-3, with 12 bases matching TRBD2. The ends lost 2 bases at V and 4 bases at J; junction bases unmatched: 1. The CDR3 has 15 amino acids. Germline V CDR1 and CDR2: SGHTA, FQGNSA. The DNA for the CDR3 is TGTGCCAGCAGCTTAACTAGCGGGGGGTCAGATACGCAGTATTTT. It is translated as CASSLTSGGSDTQYF.

This chain joins TRBV9 and TRBJ1-5; unclear D gene. The CDR3 contains 14 residues. Trimming stripped 0 bases from V and 10 bases from J, with 14 bases between. Germline V gene lookup returns CDR1 SGDLS and CDR2 YYNGEE. The DNA for the CDR3 is TGTGCCAGCAGCGTAGAAGCAGGACCGACACCCCAGCATTTT. Translated, it gives CASSVEAGPTPQHF.

V gene TRBV5-4 combines with J gene TRBJ1-1, with 11 positions matching TRBD1. Germline values: CDR1 SGHNT, CDR2 YYREEE (reference sequence). J lost 1 base, V lost 4 bases, and 6 bases had no gene match. This CDR3 is built from 16 residues. CDR3 in DNA: TGTGCCAGCAGCCGGCTGGGGACAGGGGGGAACACTGAAGCTTTCTTT. Its protein is CASSRLGTGGNTEAFF.

The V and J genes are TRBV7-7 and TRBJ2-7; tentatively, D is TRBD1 (6 bases). Germline V gene sequence: CDR1 SSHAT, CDR2 FNYEAQ (reference sequence). There are 13 residues in the CDR3. V was cut by 6 bases and J by 5 bases, with 14 bases left in between. CDR3 residues: CASSRDRLDEQYF. The CDR3 DNA follows: TGTGCCAGCAGTCGTGACAGGCTCGACGAGCAGTACTTC. Full variable domain (rest looked up from reference TRBV7-7 and TRBJ2-7): GAGVSQSPRYKVTKRGQDVTLRCDPISSHATLYWYQQALGQGPEFLTYFNYEAQPDKSGLPSDRFSAERPEGSISTLTIQRTEQRDSAMYRCASSRDRLDEQYFGPGTRLTVT.

V and J are TRBV21-1 and TRBJ2-7; the table names TRBD1, a call not compared with the DNA. TRBV21-1 is a recognized pseudogene. The CDR3 is 12 amino acids. The CDR3: CATLGQAYEQYF. DNA for the CDR3: TGTGCCACCTTAGGACAGGCCTACGAGCAGTACTTC.

This chain links TRBV5-1 with TRBJ1-5; no firm D call. The CDR3 consists of 16 residues. CDR1 is SGHRS and CDR2 is YFSETQ in the germline V gene. The germline V and J ends were trimmed by 5 bases and 0 bases, with 15 bases remaining between them. As DNA, the CDR3 is TGCGCCAGCAGACCATCGACGGGATATAGCAATCAGCCCCAGCATTTT. Translation gives CASRPSTGYSNQPQHF. The full variable domain, completed using reference TRBV5-1 and TRBJ1-5, is KAGVTQTPRYLIKTRGQQVTLSCSPISGHRSVSWYQQTPGQGLQFLFEYFSETQRNKGNFPGRFSGRQFSNSRSEMNVSTLELGDSALYLCASRPSTGYSNQPQHFGDGTRLSIL.

V and J are TRBV5-1 and TRBJ2-7; TRBD2 matches 8 bases. V was pared by 4 bases and J by 0 bases, with 3 bases of the junction left unmatched. This CDR3 is built from 14 residues. Germline CDR1 SGHRS, CDR2 YFSETQ. Here the CDR3 DNA reads TGCGCCAGCAGCAACGGGGGGGCCTCCTACGAGCAGTACTTC. Protein product: CASSNGGASYEQYF.

The chain employs TRBV2 and TRBJ1-4; 9 bases are a match to TRBD1. Germline CDR1 SNHLY, CDR2 FYNNEI. V lost 7 bases, J lost 2 bases, and 14 bases stayed unmatched. The CDR3 length is 18 residues. The CDR3 region has the DNA TGTGCCAGCATTGGAAGGAGGACAGGGGTATCCACTAATGAAAAACTGTTTTTT. This gives the protein CASIGRRTGVSTNEKLFF. Together with reference TRBV2 and TRBJ1-4, the CDR3 gives the full variable domain: EPEVTQTPSHQVTQMGQEVILRCVPISNHLYFYWYRQILGQKVEFLVSFYNNEISEKSEIFDDQFSVERPDGSNFTLKIRSTKLEDSAMYFCASIGRRTGVSTNEKLFFGSGTQLSVL.

This chain links TRBV12-5 with TRBJ1-4; D is possibly TRBD1 (5 bases). With 8 bases removed from V and 3 bases from J, the gap between germline ends came to 13 bases. Germline V gene lookup returns CDR1 LGHNT and CDR2 FRNRAP. This CDR3 contains 14 residues. The DNA of the CDR3 is TGTGCTAGTTCTGAAGGGGCGGCTAATGAAAAACTGTTTTTT. Translated: CASSEGAANEKLFF. The whole variable domain, filled in from reference TRBV12-5 and TRBJ1-4, reads DARVTQTPRHKVTEMGQEVTMRCQPILGHNTVFWYRQTMMQGLELLAYFRNRAPLDDSGMPKDRFSAEMPDATLATLKIQPSEPRDSAVYFCASSEGAANEKLFFGSGTQLSVL.

The V call is TRBV2, the J call TRBJ1-6, with D unresolved. Between the trimmed V and J ends, which lost 2 bases and 0 bases, there was a span of 5 bases. There are 15 residues in the CDR3. Germline lookup yields CDR1 SNHLY and CDR2 FYNNEI. CDR3 region: CASSERSSYNSPLHF. The DNA for the CDR3 is TGTGCCAGCAGTGAACGGAGCTCCTATAATTCACCCCTCCACTTT.

This clone has only one observation. This sequence joins TRBV6-5 and TRBJ1-2; D gene ambiguous. CDR1 is MNHEY and CDR2 is SVGAGI in the germline V gene. V was trimmed by 2 bases and J by 8 bases, leaving 12 bases between them. CDR3 length equals 13 residues. CDR3 sequence reads: CASSYGPEVGYTF. CDR3 in DNA: TGTGCCAGCAGTTACGGGCCGGAGGTAGGCTACACCTTC.

This clone was recorded once. This chain joins TRBV5-8 and TRBJ2-2; perhaps TRBD1 as D (8 bases). The CDR3 extends over 16 amino acids. Germline V gene data show CDR1 as SGHTS and CDR2 as YDEGEE. V lost 4 bases and J 4 bases, leaving 17 bases between the germline ends. Here the CDR3 reads CASSTGQGGGTGELFF. The DNA of the CDR3 is TGTGCCAGCAGCACCGGACAGGGAGGGGGCACCGGGGAGCTGTTTTTT.

This clone has just a few counts. J is TRBJ2-2 and V is TRBV4-1; D is uncertain. V was clipped by 2 bases and J by 1 base, with 8 bases between them. The CDR3 has 15 residues. Germline lookup yields CDR1 MGHRA and CDR2 YSYEKL. The CDR3 sequence: CASSQPTKNTGELFF. CDR3 DNA: TGCGCCAGCAGCCAACCCACTAAGAACACCGGGGAGCTGTTTTTT.

This clone has a handful of counts. The J gene is TRBJ1-3, the V gene TRBV6-1, with D hard to call. Germline V gives CDR1 MNHNS, CDR2 SASEGT. V lost 7 bases, J lost 0 bases, and 10 bases lay in between. The CDR3 covers 14 residues. CDR3 sequence: CASIEAYSGNTIYF. The CDR3 bases are TGTGCCAGCATTGAGGCCTACTCTGGAAACACCATATATTTT.

V gene TRBV6-6 combines with J gene TRBJ2-2; 7 bases are a match to TRBD1. The CDR3 consists of 15 residues. Germline values: CDR1 MNHNY, CDR2 SVGAGI (reference sequence). V lost 5 bases to trimming and J lost 5 bases; unmatched junction nucleotides: 8. For the CDR3, the DNA is TGTGCCAGCAGTCGTGTTTCACAGGGGACCGGGGAGCTGTTTTTT. This translates into CASSRVSQGTGELFF.

The chain is built from TRBV28 and TRBJ1-2; 8 bases fit TRBD1. Germline V gives CDR1 MDHEN, CDR2 SYDVKM. The CDR3 runs to 15 residues. The trim removed 5 bases at V and 4 bases at J, leaving 9 bases unmatched. CDR3 DNA: TGTGCCAGCAGTCCAGACAGGGGAGTGGGCTATGGCTACACCTTC. Translation gives CASSPDRGVGYGYTF.

V gene TRBV6-1 combines with J gene TRBJ2-5, with 7 bases matching TRBD1. The J call may not be correct, given that the DNA end is closer to TRBJ2-7. The germline gives CDR1 MNHNS, CDR2 SASEGT. CDR3 length: 14 amino acids. CDR3 protein: CASNPGTVSYEQYF. The CDR3 DNA reads as TGTGCCAGCAACCCAGGGACAGTCTCCTACGAGCAGTACTTC.

As DNA, the CDR3 is TGTGCCAGCAGTGCCGGACAGGGACGGGCTGAAGCTTTCTTT. It codes for CASSAGQGRAEAFF. The chain combines TRBV6-5 with TRBJ1-1; TRBD1 agrees at 8 bases. Per the germline V gene, CDR1 is MNHEY and CDR2 is SVGAGI. The CDR3 runs 14 residues. With V trimmed by 5 bases and J by 6 bases, 8 bases remained unmatched.

The rearrangement joins TRBV6-6 to TRBJ1-1; unclear D gene. The CDR3 consists of 13 residues. Trimming took off 10 bases at V and 0 bases at J, with 12 bases between the two ends. From germline, CDR1 is MNHNY and CDR2 SVGAGI (reference sequence). CDR3 residues: CANRASMNTEAFF. The CDR3 DNA reads as TGTGCCAACCGGGCCTCCATGAACACTGAAGCTTTCTTT.

The rearrangement links TRBV7-3 to TRBJ1-2, with a possible D match to TRBD1 (5 bases). CDR1 and CDR2 from the germline V gene are SGHTA and FQGTGA. The V end was cut by 0 bases, the J end by 8 bases, with 10 bases between. The length of the CDR3 is 13 residues. The chain's CDR3 is CASSLTSGDGYTF. The CDR3 region has the DNA TGTGCCAGCAGCTTAACGTCGGGGGACGGCTACACCTTC.

This clone was counted a few times. In DNA form, the CDR3 reads TGCGCCAGCAGCATAAACCCTACCGGGAACGAGGTTCCCCTCCACTTT. Encoded protein: CASSINPTGNEVPLHF. The V gene is TRBV5-1, the J gene TRBJ1-6; D ambiguous. This CDR3 has 16 amino acids. CDR1 is SGHRS and CDR2 is YFSETQ in the germline V gene. Trimming removed 4 bases at V and 13 bases at J, with 24 bases between.

About this clone: This specimen includes other DNA sequences encoding the same CDR3. The chain is built from TRBV5-1 and TRBJ2-6; D gene unclear. Germline CDR1 and CDR2: SGHRS and YFSETQ. The V end was cut by 1 base, the J end by 4 bases, with 9 bases between. This CDR3 is 15 amino acids long. The CDR3 coding sequence is TGCGCCAGCAGCTTGCCCTCCTCCGGGGCCAACGTCCTGACTTTC. It is translated as CASSLPSSGANVLTF.